This T cell receptor (beta chain) comes out of a study of T cell repertoires in cytomegalovirus infection. Notes on this clonotype: The antigen is unknown.

V shed 2 bases and J shed 7 bases, with 17 bases lying between them. This CDR3 spans 15 amino acids. Germline V lookup: CDR1 MNHEY, CDR2 SVGEGT. Regarding the study as a whole: Predominance within the ex vivo response was attributable to HLA-C-restricted CMV-specific TCR beta clonotypes.

TCRdb reprocessed the reads with MiXCR, giving one entry per CDR3 protein. The sample has approximately 1,000,000 distinct CDR3 sequences, around 31% seen once. This receptor was taken from a human donor in good health (CMV status not recorded). Some clones in this sample may be carry-over from other donors' samples. The V call is TRBV6-2 or TRBV6-3, the J call TRBJ2-5, with D tentatively TRBD1 (5 bases). The sample in question was cultured CD8+ T cells from PBMCs, obtained from culture after CMV antigen stimulation. CDR3 amino acids: CASSYPGRVEGTQYF. CDR3 nucleotide sequence: TGTGCCAGCAGTTACCCCGGCAGGGTGGAAGGGACCCAGTACTTC.